Listed below are T cell receptor beta chains from one sample, sequenced in a study of cytomegalovirus exposure and HLA in healthy donors. Clones were read by immunoSEQ multiplex PCR, and TCRdb kept only the in-frame ones, dropping some. The sample has some 110,000 clones, roughly 82% seen once. The sequenced sample was PBMCs. The receptors derive from a woman in her thirties or forties in good health and CMV-seropositive. Both conserved end residues are part of each CDR3. The order of the fields is V gene, J gene, clone size, D gene, CDR3 DNA, CDR3 protein. The D gene is left open where the match is weak. For some rows the clone size is stated as once, few or many, or as a class when expanded; others skip it.

TRBV10-2	TRBJ1-4	once	NA	TGCGCCAGCCAGGGCCAGGGTAATGAAAAACTGTTTTTT	CASQGQGNEKLFF
TRBV7-2	TRBJ2-1	NA	NA	TGTGCCAGCAGCCCTTACCGCAGGTACAATGAGCAGTTCTTC	CASSPYRRYNEQFF
TRBV19	TRBJ2-1	NA	NA	TGTGCCAGTAGTATAGGTAGATACAATGAGCAGTTCTTC	CASSIGRYNEQFF
TRBV2	TRBJ2-1	NA	TRBD2	TGTGCCAGCAGTGAAAGGAGCGGGAGATATGTTGAGCAGTTCTTC	CASSERSGRYVEQFF
TRBV28	TRBJ2-7	NA	NA	TGTGCCACTTCGGACAGTTTAGGGCCTTACGAGCAGTACTTC	CATSDSLGPYEQYF
TRBV5-1	TRBJ1-1	NA	TRBD1	TGCGCCAGCAGCCCCGGACAGGGCTTGAACACTGAAGCTTTCTTT	CASSPGQGLNTEAFF
TRBV11-1	TRBJ2-7	NA	NA	TGTGCCAGCACCCGGGACTTGGGCTACGAGCAGTACTTC	CASTRDLGYEQYF
TRBV7-9	TRBJ2-7	NA	TRBD1	TGTGCCAGCAGCTCTTCGGGACAGCCGATTATTAGCTCCTACGAGCAGTACTTC	CASSSSGQPIISSYEQYF
TRBV6-1	TRBJ2-2	NA	TRBD2	TGTGCCAGCCATGCGGGGGACACCGGGGAGCTGTTTTTT	CASHAGDTGELFF
TRBV6-5	TRBJ2-7	NA	NA	TGTGCCAGCAGTGAGCTACAGGAATCCTACGAGCAGTACTTC	CASSELQESYEQYF
TRBV4-2	TRBJ2-1	once	NA	TGTGCCAGCAGCCAAGATGGCCGGAGCGAGCAGTTCTTC	CASSQDGRSEQFF
TRBV5-4	TRBJ2-7	once	NA	TGTGCCAGCAGCTCCGCGAGCTCCTACGAGCAGTACTTC	CASSSASSYEQYF
TRBV10-3	TRBJ2-5	NA	TRBD1	TGTGCCATCAGGAGACAGGGCGTGGAGACCCAGTACTTC	CAIRRQGVETQYF
TRBV19	TRBJ1-5	NA	NA	TGTGCCAGTAGTATTGTAGGGGGCAATCAGCCCCAGCATTTT	CASSIVGGNQPQHF
TRBV5-4	TRBJ2-1	few	TRBD2	TGTGCCAGCAGCGAGACTAGCGGGGCCTACAATGAGCAGTTCTTC	CASSETSGAYNEQFF
TRBV11-2	TRBJ2-1	NA	TRBD2	TGTGCCAGCAGCTTAGGACTAGCAGAGTACAATGAGCAGTTCTTC	CASSLGLAEYNEQFF
TRBV19	TRBJ2-2	NA	TRBD2	TGTGCCAGTAGTATAGGGGGAGGGCCCACCGGGGAGCTGTTTTTT	CASSIGGGPTGELFF
TRBV9	TRBJ1-1	few	TRBD1	TGTGCCAGCAGCCACACAGGGGCGGACACTGAAGCTTTCTTT	CASSHTGADTEAFF